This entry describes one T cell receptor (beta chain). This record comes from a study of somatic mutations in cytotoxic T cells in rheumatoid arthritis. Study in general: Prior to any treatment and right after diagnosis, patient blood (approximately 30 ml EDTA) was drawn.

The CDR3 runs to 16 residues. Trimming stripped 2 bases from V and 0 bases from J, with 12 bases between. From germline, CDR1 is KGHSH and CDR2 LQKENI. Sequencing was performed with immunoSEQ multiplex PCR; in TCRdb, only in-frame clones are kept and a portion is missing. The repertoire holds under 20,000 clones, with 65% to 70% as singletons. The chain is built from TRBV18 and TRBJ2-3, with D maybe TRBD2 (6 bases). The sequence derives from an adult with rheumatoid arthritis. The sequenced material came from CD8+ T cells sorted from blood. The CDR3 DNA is TGTGCCAGCTCACCAGAACTAGCACCGAGCACAGATACGCAGTATTTT. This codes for CASSPELAPSTDTQYF.